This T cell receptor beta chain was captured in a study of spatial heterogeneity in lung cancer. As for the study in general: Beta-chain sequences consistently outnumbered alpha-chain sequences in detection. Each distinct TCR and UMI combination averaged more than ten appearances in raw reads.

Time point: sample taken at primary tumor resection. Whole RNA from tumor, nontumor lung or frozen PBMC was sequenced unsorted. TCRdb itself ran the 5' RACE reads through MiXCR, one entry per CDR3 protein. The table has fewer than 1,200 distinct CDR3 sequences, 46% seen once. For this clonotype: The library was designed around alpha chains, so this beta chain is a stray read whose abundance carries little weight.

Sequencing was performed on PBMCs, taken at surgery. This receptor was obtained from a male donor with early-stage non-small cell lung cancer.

CDR3 DNA: TGTGCCAGCAGTGAAAGCCTAGCGGGGGGCCAAGAGACCCAGTACTTC. Residues: CASSESLAGGQETQYF. V gene TRBV2 combines with J gene TRBJ2-5; 11 nucleotides align to TRBD2. Unmatched junction bases numbered 3, after V lost 2 bases and J lost 1 base. The CDR3 runs to 16 residues. CDR1 SNHLY and CDR2 FYNNEI come from the germline V gene.